Below, one T cell receptor (beta chain) is given with its context. Stated treatment: preoperative locoregional IRX-2 cytokine immunotherapy. This phase Ib study tested locoregional IRX-2 cytokine immunotherapy given before surgery. The CDR3 spans 14 residues. V was pared by 5 bases and J by 0 bases, with 7 bases between. Germline V gene data show CDR1 as MDHEN and CDR2 as SYDVKM. The entry originates in a study of preoperative IRX-2 immunotherapy in early breast cancer. The repertoire was sequenced with immunoSEQ multiplex PCR; TCRdb's copy has only in-frame clones and lacks some. The data contain 34,000 or so clones, over 90% of them singletons.

The receptor was isolated from a human donor with breast cancer. The sample here was taken from a patient treated with IRX-2 immunotherapy. The chain combines TRBV28 with TRBJ1-4; D remains ambiguous. The CDR3 loop reads CASSILATNEKLFF. The CDR3 DNA is TGTGCCAGCAGTATCCTGGCAACTAATGAAAAACTGTTTTTT.